These 21 T cell receptor beta chains were sequenced from one sample in a study of blood T cell repertoires in COVID-19. Sequenced by immunoSEQ multiplex PCR; TCRdb stores in-frame clones only, minus some. The sample carries fewer than 50,000 clones, about 88% recorded once. The sample consisted of peripheral blood. These receptors were taken from a human donor in a cohort sampled during active COVID-19.

The V and J genes are TRBV19 and TRBJ1-5, with 7 bases lining up with TRBD1. Germline CDR1 reads LNHDA; CDR2 reads SQIVND (reference sequence). After removal of 4 bases from V and 5 bases from J, the junction contained 5 bases not matched to a gene. CDR3 length: 14 residues. The CDR3 DNA sequence: TGTGCCAGTAGTACCAACAGGGGAGATCAGCCCCAGCATTTT. This gives the protein CASSTNRGDQPQHF.

This chain uses TRBV18 with TRBJ2-7; D call uncertain. V shed 2 bases and J shed 1 base, with 6 bases lying between them. The CDR3 is made up of 13 amino acids. CDR1 KGHSH and CDR2 LQKENI come from the germline V gene. The CDR3 DNA is TGTGCCAGCTCACCATCCCAATCCTACGAGCAGTACTTC. It yields the protein CASSPSQSYEQYF.

This sequence joins TRBV29-1 and TRBJ2-2, with D unresolved. Germline values: CDR1 SQVTM, CDR2 ANQGSEA. The CDR3 spans 14 residues. Between the trimmed V and J ends, which lost 7 bases and 0 bases, there was a span of 12 bases. CDR3 amino acids: CSALRTTNTGELFF. CDR3 coding DNA: TGCAGCGCCCTAAGAACTACGAACACCGGGGAGCTGTTTTTT.

This clone was recorded a few times. The chain has TRBV4-1 and TRBJ1-6; 8 nucleotides align to TRBD1. The V gene end was trimmed by 1 base and the J gene end by 9 bases; junction bases not matched to a gene: 14. Germline loops: CDR1 MGHRA, CDR2 YSYEKL. This CDR3 has 18 residues. CDR3 nucleotide sequence: TGCGCCAGCAGCCAAGGAGGGGGGATTGACAGGGGTGGTTCACCCCTCCACTTT. This gives the protein CASSQGGGIDRGGSPLHF.

The genes are TRBV10-1 and TRBJ2-1; the D gene is possibly TRBD2 (5 bases). Germline V gene lookup returns CDR1 WNHNN and CDR2 SYGVQD (reference sequence). Trimming removed 3 bases at V and 7 bases at J, with 13 bases between. This CDR3 is built from 14 residues. The chain's CDR3 is CASSDVAPGNEQFF. CDR3 nucleotides: TGCGCCAGCAGTGACGTGGCCCCGGGGAATGAGCAGTTCTTC.

This chain joins TRBV30 and TRBJ2-2; weak D call: TRBD1 (5 bases). Trimming removed 2 bases from V and 4 bases from J, with 8 bases in between. This CDR3 contains 13 residues. Germline V lookup: CDR1 GTSNPN, CDR2 SVGIG (reference sequence). Written as DNA, the CDR3 is TGTGCCTGGAGTCCAGGGATCACCGGGGAGCTGTTTTTT. Residues: CAWSPGITGELFF.

This clone was seen once. This rearrangement joins TRBV6-2 or TRBV6-3 to TRBJ1-2; 9 bases fit TRBD1. The CDR3 extends over 13 amino acids. Looked up from germline, CDR1 is MNHEY and CDR2 is SVGEGT. The V gene end was trimmed by 6 bases and the J gene end by 2 bases; junction bases not matched to a gene: 1. CDR3 DNA sequence: TGTGCCAGCAGCGGACAGGGGAACTATGGCTACACCTTC. It is translated as CASSGQGNYGYTF.

The V gene is TRBV28, the J gene TRBJ2-7; 10 bases fit TRBD1. V gave up 4 bases and J gave up 7 bases; unmatched junction bases: 10. This CDR3 contains 15 residues. CDR1 is MDHEN, CDR2 SYDVKM, per germline. CDR3 in amino acids: CASSSAGTGEREQYF. The CDR3 coding sequence is TGTGCCAGCAGTTCCGCCGGGACAGGGGAGCGGGAGCAGTACTTC.

The gene calls are TRBV28 and TRBJ2-6; D is unclear. The CDR3 is 15 amino acids. Deletions cut 8 bases from V and 0 bases from J, with 11 bases between. CDR1 MDHEN and CDR2 SYDVKM come from the germline V gene. This CDR3 is CASGRQASGANVLTF. The DNA of the CDR3 is TGTGCCAGCGGCCGTCAGGCCTCTGGGGCCAACGTCCTGACTTTC. The full variable domain, completed using reference TRBV28 and TRBJ2-6, is DVKVTQSSRYLVKRTGEKVFLECVQDMDHENMFWYRQDPGLGLRLIYFSYDVKMKEKGDIPEGYSVSREKKERFSLILESASTNQTSMYLCASGRQASGANVLTFGAGSRLTVL.

This clone was seen only a few times. V usage is TRBV2 and J usage is TRBJ1-4; D not certain. Per the germline V gene, CDR1 is SNHLY and CDR2 is FYNNEI. The length of the CDR3 is 15 residues. With 6 bases removed from V and 0 bases from J, the gap between germline ends came to 11 bases. The CDR3 loop reads CASRFGRSTNEKLFF. The CDR3 nucleotides are TGTGCCAGCAGATTCGGTAGATCAACTAATGAAAAACTGTTTTTT.

The chain couples TRBV6-6 to TRBJ2-2; TRBD2 is a possible D gene (6 bases). Germline loops: CDR1 MNHNY, CDR2 SVGAGI (reference sequence). V was trimmed by 4 bases and J by 6 bases, leaving 9 bases between them. The CDR3 totals 13 residues. The CDR3 DNA reads TGTGCCAGCAGTTTCAGGGAGGCCGGGGAGCTGTTTTTT. Protein: CASSFREAGELFF.

This clone was detected only once. The chain has TRBV7-8 and TRBJ1-5; D gene uncertain. The V end lost 1 base, the J end lost 0 bases, and 10 bases lay between the germline ends. The CDR3 length is 16 residues. Per germline, CDR1 SGHVS and CDR2 FQNEAQ. The CDR3 loop is CASSLEGGYSNQPQHF. CDR3 bases: TGTGCCAGCAGCTTAGAAGGAGGGTATAGCAATCAGCCCCAGCATTTT.

The gene calls are TRBV28 and TRBJ1-1; the D is unclear. Germline CDR1 is MDHEN and CDR2 is SYDVKM. Trimming cost V 5 bases and J 0 bases, with 10 bases left between them. The CDR3 length is 14 residues. This chain's CDR3 is CASSPWALNTEAFF. CDR3 DNA: TGTGCCAGCAGTCCTTGGGCCCTGAACACTGAAGCTTTCTTT.

The chain combines TRBV24-1 with TRBJ1-1; TRBD1 agrees at 9 bases. Germline CDR1 is KGHDR and CDR2 is SFDVKD. After removal of 5 bases from V and 1 base from J, the junction contained 4 bases not matched to a gene. This CDR3 has 15 amino acids. CDR3 in DNA: TGTGCCACCAGTGGTGGGACAGGGTCGAACACTGAAGCTTTCTTT. Translating gives CATSGGTGSNTEAFF.

The V call is TRBV28, the J call TRBJ1-2; a possible D gene is TRBD1 (5 bases). V lost 2 bases to trimming and J lost 9 bases, with 13 bases between them. The CDR3 has 13 residues. Germline V lookup: CDR1 MDHEN, CDR2 SYDVKM. The DNA for the CDR3 is TGTGCCAGCAGTTTAAGGCAGGGTATACGCTACACCTTC. Its protein is CASSLRQGIRYTF.

CDR3 protein: CARETGGDTQYF. The CDR3 nucleotides read TGTGCCAGGGAGACAGGGGGCGATACGCAGTATTTT. J is TRBJ2-3 and V is TRBV2; 10 bases map to TRBD1. Germline-derived CDR1 and CDR2 are SNHLY and FYNNEI. The CDR3 runs 12 residues. After removal of 9 bases from V and 6 bases from J, the junction contained 3 bases not matched to a gene. The variable domain in full, with the rest retrieved from reference TRBV2 and TRBJ2-3, is EPEVTQTPSHQVTQMGQEVILRCVPISNHLYFYWYRQILGQKVEFLVSFYNNEISEKSEIFDDQFSVERPDGSNFTLKIRSTKLEDSAMYFCARETGGDTQYFGPGTRLTVL.

The V gene is TRBV9, the J gene TRBJ1-2; D gene uncertain. CDR1 is SGDLS, CDR2 YYNGEE, per germline. This CDR3 region has 14 residues. Trimming removed 4 bases at V and 5 bases at J, with 15 bases between. Here the CDR3 DNA reads TGTGCCAGCAGCAAAGAAAACGGGGTTTATGGCTACACCTTC. Translated, it gives CASSKENGVYGYTF.

The gene calls are TRBV9 and TRBJ1-1, with D possibly TRBD1 on 5 matching bases. The CDR3 is 14 amino acids. Deletions cut 1 base from V and 4 bases from J, with 11 bases between. Germline loops: CDR1 SGDLS, CDR2 YYNGEE. In DNA form, the CDR3 reads TGTGCCAGCAGCGTAAATGGGGGGGGCACTGAAGCTTTCTTT. It codes for CASSVNGGGTEAFF.

This clone was seen once. This chain links TRBV19 with TRBJ2-5; D not certain. With 3 bases removed from V and 3 bases from J, the gap between germline ends came to 5 bases. This CDR3 region has 12 residues. The germline V gene encodes CDR1 LNHDA and CDR2 SQIVND (reference sequence). The CDR3 loop reads CASSMQEETQYF. The CDR3 coding sequence is TGTGCCAGTAGTATGCAGGAAGAGACCCAGTACTTC.

V gene TRBV5-1 combines with J gene TRBJ2-6; tentative D call: TRBD2 (6 bases). The CDR3 has 16 amino acids. The V end lost 0 bases, the J end lost 2 bases, and 9 bases lay between the germline ends. Germline V gene data show CDR1 as SGHRS and CDR2 as YFSETQ. In DNA form, the CDR3 reads TGCGCCAGCAGCTTGGTTTCGGGGGCTGGGGCCAACGTCCTGACTTTC. Amino acid sequence: CASSLVSGAGANVLTF.

V usage is TRBV19 and J usage is TRBJ2-7; TRBD1 aligns across 9 bases. The CDR3 has 14 residues. CDR1 is LNHDA and CDR2 is SQIVND in the germline V gene (reference sequence). V was pared by 4 bases and J by 5 bases, with 6 bases of the junction left unmatched. The chain's CDR3 is CASSRGQGFHEQYF. CDR3 sequence (DNA): TGTGCCAGTAGTAGAGGACAGGGGTTTCACGAGCAGTACTTC.